Following are 11 T cell receptor beta chains from one sample sequenced in a study of regulatory T cells in long-lasting Graves disease. Construction of TCR beta libraries relied on iRepertoire HTBI primers and on Arm-PCR targeting CDR3 regions. TCRdb used MiXCR to reprocess the multiplex PCR reads, holding one entry per CDR3 protein. This table holds some 440,000 distinct CDR3 sequences, around 21% found once. Sample time point: persistent/refractory GD, antithyroid drugs over 5 years with positive TRAb. RNA isolated from PBMCs was used to make the TCR library. The material was peripheral blood mononuclear cells (PBMCs), obtained when the disease was refractory, from a patient treated with antithyroid drugs. The receptor source for this set is a female donor with Graves disease.

This clonotype was seen more than once but under ten times. The chain employs TRBV24-1 and TRBJ2-3; 14 bases map to TRBD2. Germline V lookup: CDR1 KGHDR, CDR2 SFDVKD. J lost 4 bases, V lost 4 bases, and 9 bases had no gene match. CDR3 length equals 18 residues. CDR3 region: CATSDLTEGLAGADTQYF. In DNA, the CDR3 is TGTGCCACCAGTGACCTGACCGAGGGACTAGCGGGAGCAGATACGCAGTATTTT.

The genes are TRBV5-1 and TRBJ2-6, with D perhaps assigned TRBD1 or TRBD2 (5 bases each). In germline, CDR1 is SGHRS, CDR2 YFSETQ. The CDR3 has 19 amino acids. V shed 3 bases and J shed 0 bases, with 19 bases lying between them. CDR3 coding DNA: TGCGCCAGCAGCTCCAGTCCCGGGACGTCTAACTCTGGGGCCAACGTCCTGACTTTC. Its protein product is CASSSSPGTSNSGANVLTF.

This clonotype was counted a few times. This rearrangement joins TRBV28 to TRBJ2-7; D perhaps matches TRBD1 (6 bases). This CDR3 is 14 amino acids long. Between the trimmed V and J ends, which lost 4 bases and 3 bases, there was a span of 13 bases. Looked up from germline, CDR1 is MDHEN and CDR2 is SYDVKM. This CDR3 is CASSSGHQFYEQYF. Written as DNA, the CDR3 is TGTGCCAGCAGTTCGGGACACCAGTTCTACGAGCAGTACTTC. Together with reference TRBV28 and TRBJ2-7, the CDR3 gives the full variable domain: DVKVTQSSRYLVKRTGEKVFLECVQDMDHENMFWYRQDPGLGLRLIYFSYDVKMKEKGDIPEGYSVSREKKERFSLILESASTNQTSMYLCASSSGHQFYEQYFGPGTRLTVT.

This chain links TRBV11-3 with TRBJ2-3; a weak D match, TRBD2 (8 bases). This CDR3 region has 17 residues. V gave up 5 bases and J gave up 2 bases, with 20 bases separating them. The germline V gene encodes CDR1 SGHNT and CDR2 YENEEA. The CDR3 sequence: CASSTREGQSDTDTQYF. CDR3 nucleotide sequence: TGTGCCAGCAGCACCCGGGAGGGACAGAGCGACACAGATACGCAGTATTTT.

This clonotype was seen repeatedly, ten times or more. V usage is TRBV6-1 and J usage is TRBJ2-7; a possible D gene is TRBD2 (5 bases). CDR3 size: 13 residues. The V gene lost 10 bases and the J gene lost 2 bases, with 15 bases spanning the gap. The germline CDR1 and CDR2 sequences are MNHNS and SASEGT. Here the CDR3 DNA reads TGTGCCACCCAGTCCAGGAGGACCTACGAGCAGTACTTC. Protein: CATQSRRTYEQYF.

This clonotype was picked up many times. The chain joins TRBV7-8 to TRBJ2-7, with TRBD1 matching 8 bases. CDR1 is SGHVS and CDR2 is FQNEAQ in the germline V gene. This CDR3 is built from 14 residues. The J segment lost 5 bases and the V segment lost 8 bases, leaving 11 bases of the junction unmatched. CDR3 in DNA: TGTGCCAGCTCGACGGACAGGGTACTACACGAGCAGTACTTC. It translates to CASSTDRVLHEQYF.

There are many counts of this clonotype. The chain links TRBV6-1 to TRBJ2-7; 8 nucleotides line up with TRBD1. The trim removed 5 bases at V and 2 bases at J, leaving 8 bases unmatched. The CDR3 contains 15 residues. Germline V gene sequence: CDR1 MNHNS, CDR2 SASEGT. The CDR3: CASSPGQGRTYEQYF. CDR3 coding DNA: TGTGCCAGCAGTCCCGGACAGGGTCGGACCTACGAGCAGTACTTC.

The gene calls are TRBV28 and TRBJ1-5; D gene uncertain. In germline, CDR1 is MDHEN, CDR2 SYDVKM. CDR3 size: 16 residues. Trimming cost V 5 bases and J 0 bases, with 14 bases left between them. The chain's CDR3 is CASSPSDRYSNQPQHF. The DNA for the CDR3 is TGTGCCAGCAGTCCCTCGGACCGATATAGCAATCAGCCCCAGCATTTT.

V and J are TRBV30 and TRBJ2-7; 7 bases match TRBD1. Germline V gives CDR1 GTSNPN, CDR2 SVGIG (reference sequence). The junction had 4 bases not matched to a gene; V was cut back by 3 bases and J by 2 bases. The CDR3 contains 13 residues. The chain's CDR3 is CAWRQTGTYEQYF. DNA for the CDR3: TGTGCCTGGAGACAGACAGGGACCTACGAGCAGTACTTC.

This clonotype was found many times. The chain combines TRBV5-1 with TRBJ2-7, with 7 nucleotides matching TRBD2. V lost 4 bases to trimming and J lost 3 bases; unmatched junction nucleotides: 4. The germline V gene has CDR1 SGHRS and CDR2 YFSETQ. The CDR3 contains 13 residues. CDR3 DNA: TGCGCCAGCAGCACGGGACTACGCTACGAGCAGTACTTC. Translation gives CASSTGLRYEQYF.

A remark on this clonotype: A much larger clonotype is one base distant, so this may be a read error. The J gene is TRBJ1-1, the V gene TRBV6-5; no reliable D call. Germline V gene lookup returns CDR1 MNHEY and CDR2 SVGAGI. CDR3 size: 14 residues. The CDR3 here is CASSYLPMNAEAFF. For the CDR3, the DNA is TGTGCCAGCAGTTACCTTCCCATGAACGCTGAAGCTTTCTTT.